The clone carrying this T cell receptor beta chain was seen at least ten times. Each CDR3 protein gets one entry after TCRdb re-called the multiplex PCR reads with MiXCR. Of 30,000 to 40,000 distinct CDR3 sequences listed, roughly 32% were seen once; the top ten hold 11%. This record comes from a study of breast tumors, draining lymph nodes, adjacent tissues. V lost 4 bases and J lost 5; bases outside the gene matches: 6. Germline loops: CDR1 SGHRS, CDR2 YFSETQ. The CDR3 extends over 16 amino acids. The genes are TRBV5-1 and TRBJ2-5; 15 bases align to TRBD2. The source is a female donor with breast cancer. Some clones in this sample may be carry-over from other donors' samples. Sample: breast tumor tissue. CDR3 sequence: CASSPGTSGRIETQYF. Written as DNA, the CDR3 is TGCGCCAGCAGCCCTGGGACTAGCGGGAGGATTGAGACCCAGTACTTC.